One and the same sample provided the 13 T cell receptor beta chains below, sequenced in a study of cytomegalovirus exposure and HLA in healthy donors. With 60 Vbeta and 13 Jbeta primers, the PCR was carried out. Profiling relied on immunoSEQ multiplex PCR, and the TCRdb table lists in-frame clones only, not all of them. The sample yields 150,000 to 190,000 clones, about three quarters seen once. Sequencing input: PBMCs. All receptors come from a young man in good health and CMV-seronegative.

The chain recombines TRBV6-5 with TRBJ2-3, with 10 bases lining up with TRBD1. Germline assignment: CDR1 MNHEY and CDR2 SVGAGI. The CDR3 loop spans 13 amino acids. The V and J ends lost 9 bases and 4 bases, in that order; junction bases with no gene match: 4. The CDR3 spells CASGQGVSDTQYF. CDR3 in DNA: TGTGCCAGTGGACAGGGGGTATCAGATACGCAGTATTTT.

The chain has TRBV4-3 and TRBJ2-1; 12 bases map to TRBD2. Germline loops: CDR1 LGHNA, CDR2 YSLEER. V was pared by 3 bases and J by 0 bases, with 3 bases of the junction left unmatched. CDR3 length equals 17 residues. The CDR3 loop is CASSQRTSGISYNEQFF. DNA for the CDR3: TGCGCCAGCAGCCAGCGGACTAGCGGGATCTCCTACAATGAGCAGTTCTTC.

The chain employs TRBV28 and TRBJ2-4; a possible D gene is TRBD1 (6 bases). Germline V gene lookup returns CDR1 MDHEN and CDR2 SYDVKM. The CDR3 consists of 15 residues. V gave up 3 bases and J gave up 8 bases, with 17 bases separating them. In nucleotides, the CDR3 is TGTGCCAGCAGTTTTGGACAGTCCCCTGGGGACATTCAGTACTTC. Its translation: CASSFGQSPGDIQYF. Using reference TRBV28 and TRBJ2-4 for the parts outside the CDR3, the full variable domain is DVKVTQSSRYLVKRTGEKVFLECVQDMDHENMFWYRQDPGLGLRLIYFSYDVKMKEKGDIPEGYSVSREKKERFSLILESASTNQTSMYLCASSFGQSPGDIQYFGAGTRLSVL.

With regard to this clone: Other DNA sequences of this sample code for an identical CDR3. The chain couples TRBV10-3 to TRBJ1-3; a weak D match, TRBD1 (5 bases). Germline CDR1 and CDR2: ENHRY and SYGVKD. V was cut by 1 base and J by 1 base, with 14 bases left in between. The CDR3 spans 17 residues. The CDR3 is CAISELRSGTSGNTIYF. The CDR3 nucleotides are TGTGCCATCAGTGAGTTAAGATCTGGGACTTCTGGAAACACCATATATTTT.

Within the sample, this clone is medium-sized (0.01 to 0.1%). V is TRBV4-2 and J is TRBJ2-7; 12 bases map to TRBD2. The junction had 7 bases not matched to a gene; V was cut back by 4 bases and J by 0 bases. The CDR3 has 17 amino acids. Germline V gene sequence: CDR1 LGHNA, CDR2 YNFKEQ. This chain's CDR3 is CASSLGLAGGSSYEQYF. In DNA, the CDR3 is TGTGCCAGCAGCCTCGGTCTAGCGGGAGGGAGCTCCTACGAGCAGTACTTC.

A word on this clone: Sequence at one end of the junction differs from germline and may be a read error. This rearrangement joins TRBV5-6 to TRBJ2-2; TRBD2 is a possible D gene (5 bases). This CDR3 has 13 amino acids. In germline, CDR1 is SGHDT, CDR2 YYEEEE. CDR3 coding DNA: TGTGCCAGCGAACTTAGACTCACCGGGAAGCTGTTTTTT. It encodes CASELRLTGKLFF.

The CDR3 bases are TGTGCCAGCAGTCCCACTCCTATGAACACTGAAGCTTTCTTT. It yields the protein CASSPTPMNTEAFF. The chain has TRBV27 and TRBJ1-1; no firm D call. Trimming stripped 5 bases from V and 0 bases from J, with 10 bases between. CDR1 is MNHEY and CDR2 is SMNVEV in the germline V gene (reference sequence). This CDR3 spans 14 amino acids.

This chain uses TRBV28 with TRBJ2-3; tentatively, D is TRBD2 (5 bases). Trimming removed 10 bases at V and 2 bases at J, with 16 bases between. The CDR3 covers 14 residues. Germline V gives CDR1 MDHEN, CDR2 SYDVKM. The CDR3 DNA is TGTGCCACCGAACGGGGATTCTCCACAGATACGCAGTATTTT. This encodes CATERGFSTDTQYF.

This clone has more than one count but fewer than ten. This chain connects TRBV5-4 to TRBJ1-2, with D maybe TRBD1 (6 bases). The V gene's germline CDR1 is SGHNT and CDR2 YYREEE (reference sequence). The CDR3 sequence is 13 residues long. The CDR3 loop is CASQQGFGDGYTF. CDR3 sequence (DNA): TGTGCTAGCCAACAGGGCTTCGGAGATGGCTACACCTTC.

The chain uses TRBV7-9 and TRBJ1-4, with 9 bases lining up with TRBD1. CDR1 and CDR2 from the germline V gene are SEHNR and FQNEAQ (reference sequence). The CDR3 covers 15 residues. V lost 5 bases, J lost 7 bases, and 8 bases stayed unmatched. In nucleotides, the CDR3 is TGTGCCAGCAGCCCGACTACAGGGGGCGGTGAAAAACTGTTTTTT. Translating it yields CASSPTTGGGEKLFF.

V usage is TRBV5-1 and J usage is TRBJ2-6, with D possibly matching TRBD2 (5 bases). There are 16 residues in the CDR3. Between the trimmed V and J ends, which lost 4 bases and 0 bases, there was a span of 11 bases. Per the germline V gene, CDR1 is SGHRS and CDR2 is YFSETQ. In DNA form, the CDR3 reads TGCGCCAGCAGCACCTTCGGGAACTCTGGGGCCAACGTCCTGACTTTC. Its translation is CASSTFGNSGANVLTF.

The V call is TRBV28, the J call TRBJ2-2, with D maybe TRBD2 (7 bases). Per germline, CDR1 MDHEN and CDR2 SYDVKM. V was shortened by 3 bases and J by 5 bases, with 16 bases between the two germline ends. The CDR3 spans 16 residues. The CDR3 reads CASSFLGGGRTGELFF. CDR3 nucleotides: TGTGCCAGCAGTTTCCTTGGGGGGGGCCGGACCGGGGAGCTGTTTTTT.

The V and J genes are TRBV18 and TRBJ1-5, with D unclear. Trimming took 2 bases from V and 1 from J, leaving 9 bases between them. The CDR3 sequence is 15 residues long. Germline loops: CDR1 KGHSH, CDR2 LQKENI. In DNA, the CDR3 is TGTGCCAGCTCACCAAATGGAGTGAGCAATCAGCCCCAGCATTTT. It specifies CASSPNGVSNQPQHF.